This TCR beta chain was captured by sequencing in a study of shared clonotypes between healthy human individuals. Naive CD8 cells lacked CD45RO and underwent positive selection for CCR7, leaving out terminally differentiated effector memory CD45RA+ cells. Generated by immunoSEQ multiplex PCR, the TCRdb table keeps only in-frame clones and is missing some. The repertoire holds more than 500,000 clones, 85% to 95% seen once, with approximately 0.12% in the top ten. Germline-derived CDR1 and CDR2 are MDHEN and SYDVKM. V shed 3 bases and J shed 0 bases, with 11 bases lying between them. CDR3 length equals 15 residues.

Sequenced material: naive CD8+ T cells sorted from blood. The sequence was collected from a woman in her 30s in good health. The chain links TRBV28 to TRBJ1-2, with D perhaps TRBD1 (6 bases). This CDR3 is CASSFDRTANYGYTF. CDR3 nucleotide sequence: TGTGCCAGCAGTTTCGACAGGACAGCTAACTATGGCTACACCTTC.